This T cell receptor (beta chain) stems from a study of blood T cells in healthy people across ages. With a J-beta primer mix and a sample-barcoded 5' primer, a second PCR ran 7 to 11 cycles. TCRdb used MiXCR to reprocess the 5' RACE reads, holding one entry per CDR3 protein. Of approximately 580,000 distinct CDR3 sequences listed, about 25% were seen once; the top ten hold 8.5% to 9.5%. This clonotype appeared a few times. V was clipped by 7 bases and J by 4 bases; unmatched bases: 22. The length of the CDR3 is 20 residues. Looked up from germline, CDR1 is SGHAT and CDR2 is FQNNGV. These data were also reused for a study on T cells of mothers and their children. Per that paper: An overlap that was slightly higher, though non-significant, was seen in related mother-child pairs versus unrelated pairs.

The sequence came from a boy aged 5-17 years in good health. The sequenced sample consisted of blood. This chain joins TRBV11-2 and TRBJ2-6; 7 nucleotides agree with TRBD1. As DNA, the CDR3 is TGTGCCAGCAAGGACGGAATTTGGCACAGGGGTCACGCCGGGGCCAACGTCCTGACTTTC. Translation gives CASKDGIWHRGHAGANVLTF.